This TCR beta chain stems from a study of OX40 agonist ivuxolimab in advanced cancers. Study observations and caveats: The work left the antigen specificity of expanded peripheral T cells undetermined.

Measured with immunoSEQ multiplex PCR; TCRdb has only the in-frame clones, and not every one. The sample records 44,000 or so clones, approximately 85% being singletons. Of note for this clone: Its antigen is unknown.

The sample here was CD4+ or CD8+ T cells sorted from blood, taken in a trial of the OX40 agonist ivuxolimab. The sequence was collected from an adult with an advanced solid tumor such as melanoma, head and neck, liver or kidney cancer.

CDR3 sequence: CAAGTSGNTIYF. CDR3 in DNA: TGTGCCGCAGGAACCTCTGGAAACACCATATATTTT. The chain links TRBV6-6 to TRBJ1-3; D gene ambiguous. The V end was cut by 11 bases, the J end by 0 bases, with 8 bases between. This CDR3 is built from 12 residues. CDR1 and CDR2 from the germline V gene are MNHNY and SVGAGI (reference sequence).